This TCR beta chain was identified during a study of T cell responses to AZD1222 COVID-19 vaccine. Only in-frame clones appear in the TCRdb table, and some are missing; sequencing was by immunoSEQ multiplex PCR. The table records 150,000 to 200,000 clones, roughly nine tenths of them present only once. The V end was cut by 3 bases, the J end by 5 bases, with 8 bases between. Germline CDR1 LNHDA, CDR2 SQIVND (reference sequence). CDR3 length equals 14 residues. As for this clone: No antigen is known for it.

General study points: The donors showed a predominance of white British ancestry and of females, with possible underestimation of clonal diversity. Spike-wide vaccine-associated CD4 TCRs dominated at 160-218 and 743-854.

The V and J genes are TRBV19 and TRBJ1-6; no firm D call. This sequence was found in an adult who received the AZD1222 COVID-19 vaccine. Material: peripheral blood, obtained 28 days after the second AZD1222 dose. The CDR3 sequence is CASSIRDNNSPLHF. CDR3 nucleotide sequence: TGTGCCAGTAGTATCCGGGATAATAATTCACCCCTCCACTTT. The full variable domain, with the rest looked up from reference TRBV19 and TRBJ1-6, is DGGITQSPKYLFRKEGQNVTLSCEQNLNHDAMYWYRQDPGQGLRLIYYSQIVNDFQKGDIAEGYSVSREKKESFPLTVTSAQKNPTAFYLCASSIRDNNSPLHFGNGTRLTVT.